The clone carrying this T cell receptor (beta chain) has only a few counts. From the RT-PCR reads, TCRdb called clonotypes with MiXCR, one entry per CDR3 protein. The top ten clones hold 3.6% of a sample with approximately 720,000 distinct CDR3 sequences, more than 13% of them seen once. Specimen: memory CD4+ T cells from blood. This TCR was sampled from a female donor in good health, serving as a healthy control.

The CDR3 coding sequence is TGCAGTGCTAGAGATCCCCTTAGCAATCAGCCCCAGCATTTT. Protein product: CSARDPLSNQPQHF. This sequence joins TRBV20-1 and TRBJ1-5, with D unclear. Germline values: CDR1 DFQATT, CDR2 SNEGSKA (reference sequence). The CDR3 runs to 14 residues. Between the trimmed V and J ends, which lost 0 bases and 0 bases, there was a span of 6 bases.